The source of this T cell receptor (beta chain) is a study of cytomegalovirus exposure and HLA in healthy donors. The assay was immunoSEQ multiplex PCR, and TCRdb's table has in-frame clones only and misses some. Altogether 150,000 to 200,000 clones are present, approximately 80% being singletons, with the ten largest covering over 5.5%. Germline-derived CDR1 and CDR2 are KGHSH and LQKENI. The CDR3 covers 15 residues. J was trimmed by 6 bases and V by 1 base; bases with no gene match: 4. What was sequenced was PBMCs. The chain employs TRBV18 and TRBJ2-7, with 12 bases lining up with TRBD2. The clonotype was recovered from a man between 18 and 35 years old in good health and CMV-seropositive. The chain's CDR3 is CASSPRTSGIREQYF. The DNA for the CDR3 is TGTGCCAGCTCACCACGGACTAGCGGGATCCGCGAGCAGTACTTC.